These 27 T cell receptor beta chains were all obtained from the same sample, sequenced in a study of OX40 agonist ivuxolimab in advanced cancers. Produced via immunoSEQ multiplex PCR; TCRdb's table is partial and in-frame only. Of tens of thousands of clones listed, 92% are singletons. The material sequenced was CD4+ or CD8+ T cells sorted from blood, taken in a trial of the OX40 agonist ivuxolimab. These receptors were collected from an adult with an advanced solid tumor such as melanoma, head and neck, liver or kidney cancer.

The chain has TRBV29-1 and TRBJ2-1; 11 nucleotides match TRBD2. There are 13 residues in the CDR3. Trimming cost V 6 bases and J 6 bases; bases outside gene matches: 4. In germline, CDR1 is SQVTM, CDR2 ANQGSEA. CDR3 nucleotide sequence: TGCAGCGTGGGGACTAGCGGCCCCAATGAGCAGTTCTTC. Translated: CSVGTSGPNEQFF.

The chain has TRBV9 and TRBJ2-6, with D hard to call. This CDR3 spans 18 amino acids. The V and J ends lost 1 base and 0 bases respectively, with 14 bases between them. Germline V gene lookup returns CDR1 SGDLS and CDR2 YYNGEE. The CDR3 DNA reads as TGTGCCAGCAGCGTAAGGACGGATGATAGCTCTGGGGCCAACGTCCTGACTTTC. It codes for CASSVRTDDSSGANVLTF.

V usage is TRBV15 and J usage is TRBJ1-2; no firm D call. The CDR3 totals 15 residues. The V end lost 0 bases, the J end lost 8 bases, and 16 bases lay between the germline ends. The germline gives CDR1 LNHNV, CDR2 YYDKDF (reference sequence). The CDR3: CATSRDGSGDGGYTF. In nucleotides, the CDR3 is TGTGCCACCAGCAGAGATGGGTCCGGGGATGGAGGCTACACCTTC.

This clone came up once. The chain is built from TRBV7-6 and TRBJ1-1; D perhaps matches TRBD1 (6 bases). Between the trimmed V and J ends, which lost 2 bases and 3 bases, there was a span of 13 bases. Per germline, CDR1 SGHVS and CDR2 FNYEAQ. The CDR3 spans 15 residues. CDR3 loop: CASSLWAGADTEAFF. As DNA, the CDR3 is TGTGCCAGCAGCTTATGGGCGGGGGCAGACACTGAAGCTTTCTTT.

This chain links TRBV4-1 with TRBJ2-7; D possibly corresponds to TRBD1 (6 bases). This CDR3 contains 15 residues. Germline values: CDR1 MGHRA, CDR2 YSYEKL. The V end lost 3 bases, the J end lost 3 bases, and 15 bases lay between the germline ends. The CDR3 region has the DNA TGCGCCAGCAGCCATCTAACCATACAGGGCTACGAGCAGTACTTC. Translating it yields CASSHLTIQGYEQYF.

The chain has TRBV6-1 and TRBJ1-3; no firm D call. V was pared by 3 bases and J by 4 bases, with 10 bases between. CDR1 MNHNS and CDR2 SASEGT come from the germline V gene. The length of the CDR3 is 14 residues. The CDR3 nucleotides read TGTGCCAGCAGTGATCGACTGTCAGGAAACACCATATATTTT. It yields the protein CASSDRLSGNTIYF.

The V gene is TRBV16, the J gene TRBJ2-5; D is unclear. Trimming pared 2 bases from V and 2 bases from J, leaving 15 bases between. The CDR3 spans 16 residues. The germline gives CDR1 KGHSY, CDR2 FQNENV. The CDR3 DNA sequence: TGTGCCAGCAGCCAAGGTGCTCTTCGCCCACAAGAGACCCAGTACTTC. Translation: CASSQGALRPQETQYF.

The V and J genes are TRBV2 and TRBJ2-3; the D gene could be TRBD1 or TRBD2 (6 bases each). V was clipped by 5 bases and J by 11 bases, with 11 bases between them. This CDR3 spans 11 amino acids. Germline CDR1 and CDR2: SNHLY and FYNNEI. The CDR3 here is CASSKGGGQYF. The CDR3 DNA sequence: TGTGCCAGCAGTAAGGGGGGAGGGCAGTATTTT.

V and J are TRBV5-1 and TRBJ1-1, with D unresolved. CDR3 size: 13 residues. Trimming left V 5 bases short and J 7 bases short, with 15 bases between. The germline CDR1 and CDR2 sequences are SGHRS and YFSETQ. The CDR3 here is CASSLPKADEAFF. The CDR3 nucleotides read TGCGCCAGCAGTTTACCAAAGGCAGATGAAGCTTTCTTT.

The J gene is TRBJ1-6, the V gene TRBV4-1, with D unclear. Germline assignment: CDR1 MGHRA and CDR2 YSYEKL. CDR3 length equals 16 residues. Deletions cut 0 bases from V and 6 bases from J, with 12 bases between. The CDR3: CASSQERTELNSPLHF. The CDR3 nucleotides read TGCGCCAGCAGCCAAGAGAGAACAGAGCTTAATTCACCCCTCCACTTT.

The chain couples TRBV6-4 to TRBJ1-4; D gene ambiguous. Germline-derived CDR1 and CDR2 are MRHNA and SNTAGT. This CDR3 spans 16 amino acids. With 0 bases removed from V and 6 bases from J, the gap between germline ends came to 14 bases. The CDR3 sequence is CASSDSESTSDEKLFF. CDR3 nucleotides: TGTGCCAGCAGTGACTCAGAGTCGACCTCGGATGAAAAACTGTTTTTT.

This chain joins TRBV10-2 and TRBJ2-5; possibly TRBD1 or TRBD2 for D (6 bases each). The V end was cut by 3 bases, the J end by 5 bases, with 13 bases between. Germline lookup yields CDR1 WSHSY and CDR2 SAAADI. The CDR3 sequence is 14 residues long. CDR3 nucleotide sequence: TGCGCCAGCAGTGATTTAGGGGGGCCCGAGACCCAGTACTTC. Encoded protein: CASSDLGGPETQYF.

The chain combines TRBV4-2 with TRBJ2-1; maybe TRBD1 (5 bases). Germline V gene data show CDR1 as LGHNA and CDR2 as YNFKEQ. V lost 1 base and J lost 7, with 8 bases in between. This CDR3 is 13 amino acids long. DNA of the CDR3: TGTGCCAGCAGCCAAGGGGGCGAGAATGAGCAGTTCTTC. This translates into CASSQGGENEQFF.

This clone occurred once. The chain combines TRBV5-6 with TRBJ1-6; D is unresolved. Trimming shortened V by 0 bases and J by 7 bases, and 8 bases separated the two germline ends. The V gene's germline CDR1 is SGHDT and CDR2 YYEEEE. The CDR3 runs to 14 residues. This chain's CDR3 is CASSLVPRNSPLHF. DNA of the CDR3: TGTGCCAGCAGCTTGGTTCCCCGAAATTCACCCCTCCACTTT.

The rearrangement uses TRBV10-3 and TRBJ1-1; D not certain. CDR1 and CDR2 from the germline V gene are ENHRY and SYGVKD. The CDR3 runs to 13 residues. Trimming took 0 bases from V and 6 from J, leaving 8 bases between them. The CDR3 nucleotides read TGTGCCATCAGTGAGTCGGCGGCAGCTGAAGCTTTCTTT. It encodes CAISESAAAEAFF.

This clone was picked up a small number of times. The chain has TRBV14 and TRBJ1-2, with 11 bases aligning to TRBD1. The CDR3 spans 15 residues. J was trimmed by 2 bases and V by 4 bases; bases with no gene match: 3. Looked up from germline, CDR1 is SGHDN and CDR2 is FVKESK. CDR3 DNA: TGTGCCAGCAGCCTCGGACAGGGGGCGAACTATGGCTACACCTTC. This gives the protein CASSLGQGANYGYTF.

Relative to its sample, this clone is medium-sized. This chain uses TRBV6-1 with TRBJ1-4; tentative D call: TRBD1 (6 bases). Trimming left V 0 bases short and J 4 bases short, with 12 bases between. Germline V gene sequence: CDR1 MNHNS, CDR2 SASEGT. The length of the CDR3 is 16 residues. The CDR3 DNA reads as TGTGCCAGCAGTGAAGCGGAGGGAGGGGGTAATGAAAAACTGTTTTTT. Encoded protein: CASSEAEGGGNEKLFF.

This chain connects TRBV7-9 to TRBJ2-7; 11 bases align to TRBD2. The CDR3 has 18 residues. Germline CDR1 SEHNR, CDR2 FQNEAQ (reference sequence). The V segment lost 5 bases and the J segment 7 bases; nucleotides outside the gene matches: 19. The CDR3 protein is CASSPGTSGSAPNGEQYF. The CDR3 nucleotides are TGTGCCAGCAGCCCTGGGACTAGCGGATCCGCCCCAAACGGGGAGCAGTACTTC. The full variable domain, with the rest looked up from reference TRBV7-9 and TRBJ2-7, is DTGVSQNPRHKITKRGQNVTFRCDPISEHNRLYWYRQTLGQGPEFLTYFQNEAQLEKSRLLSDRFSAERPKGSFSTLEIQRTEQGDSAMYLCASSPGTSGSAPNGEQYFGPGTRLTVT.

J is TRBJ2-2 and V is TRBV4-2; 10 positions agree with TRBD2. J lost 8 bases, V lost 0 bases, and 0 bases had no gene match. There are 14 residues in the CDR3. Germline V gene lookup returns CDR1 LGHNA and CDR2 YNFKEQ. In DNA form, the CDR3 reads TGTGCCAGCAGCCAAGAACTAGCGGGGGGGGAGCTGTTTTTT. Translation gives CASSQELAGGELFF.

The V call is TRBV4-3, the J call TRBJ1-1, with no clear D. The CDR3 covers 19 residues. V was cut by 4 bases and J by 0 bases, with 24 bases left in between. CDR1 is LGHNA, CDR2 YSLEER, per germline. CDR3 region: CASSLPRPVRYKMNTEAFF. The CDR3 nucleotides are TGCGCCAGCAGCCTTCCGAGGCCTGTCCGATACAAAATGAACACTGAAGCTTTCTTT.

The chain employs TRBV7-8 and TRBJ2-5; the match to TRBD1 covers 7 bases. Trimming removed 5 bases from V and 4 bases from J; junction bases left unmatched: 13. This CDR3 is built from 16 residues. From germline, CDR1 is SGHVS and CDR2 FQNEAQ. This chain's CDR3 is CASSRLDGQAIETQYF. In DNA form, the CDR3 reads TGTGCCAGCAGCCGTCTGGATGGACAGGCCATAGAGACCCAGTACTTC.

This chain connects TRBV27 to TRBJ2-6; the D call may be TRBD1 or TRBD2 (5 bases each). V was cut by 5 bases and J by 8 bases, with 16 bases left in between. Germline V gene lookup returns CDR1 MNHEY and CDR2 SMNVEV (reference sequence). This CDR3 is 15 amino acids long. The CDR3 reads CASSAGTPPTNVLTF. CDR3 in DNA: TGTGCCAGCAGTGCCGGGACCCCCCCAACCAACGTCCTGACTTTC.

The rearrangement links TRBV6-5 to TRBJ2-7; D is perhaps TRBD2 (5 bases). CDR1 MNHEY and CDR2 SVGAGI come from the germline V gene. The length of the CDR3 is 14 residues. The V end lost 4 bases, the J end lost 5 bases, and 15 bases lay between the germline ends. The CDR3 here is CASSSPPTRDEQYF. The CDR3 nucleotides read TGTGCCAGCAGTTCCCCTCCGACGAGGGACGAGCAGTACTTC.

The V call is TRBV4-1, the J call TRBJ1-2; perhaps TRBD1 as D (5 bases). This CDR3 has 14 residues. V was trimmed by 2 bases and J by 5 bases, leaving 12 bases between them. Germline V gives CDR1 MGHRA, CDR2 YSYEKL. The CDR3 is CASSQSGQGYGYTF. The CDR3 region has the DNA TGCGCCAGCAGCCAATCGGGGCAGGGATATGGCTACACCTTC.

V gene TRBV7-8 combines with J gene TRBJ2-3; a possible D gene is TRBD1 (6 bases). Between the trimmed V and J ends, which lost 1 base and 1 base, there was a span of 18 bases. Germline lookup yields CDR1 SGHVS and CDR2 FQNEAQ. The CDR3 covers 18 residues. Here the CDR3 DNA reads TGTGCCAGCAGCTTAGTAAGGACAGACACTAGGCGCACAGATACGCAGTATTTT. Translated, it gives CASSLVRTDTRRTDTQYF.

The chain carries TRBV12-5 and TRBJ1-6, with a tentative D call TRBD1 (5 bases). Germline V CDR1 and CDR2: LGHNT, FRNRAP. The CDR3 is 13 amino acids. V lost 5 bases and J 14 bases, leaving 16 bases between the germline ends. The CDR3 region has the DNA TGTGCTAGTGGTACAGGCACGAGTGGGGCCCTCCACTTT. It codes for CASGTGTSGALHF. Complete variable domain (other parts from reference TRBV12-5 and TRBJ1-6): DARVTQTPRHKVTEMGQEVTMRCQPILGHNTVFWYRQTMMQGLELLAYFRNRAPLDDSGMPKDRFSAEMPDATLATLKIQPSEPRDSAVYFCASGTGTSGALHFGNGTRLTVT.

This clone has just one count. J is TRBJ1-6 and V is TRBV11-2; maybe TRBD1 (6 bases). The V end lost 5 bases, the J end lost 0 bases, and 11 bases lay between the germline ends. Germline CDR1 SGHAT, CDR2 FQNNGV. The CDR3 spans 16 residues. CDR3 sequence (DNA): TGTGCCAGCAGCCACAGACAGGACTCCTATAATTCACCCCTCCACTTT. Translating it yields CASSHRQDSYNSPLHF.